A selection of T cell receptor beta chains follows, all from one sample in a study of blood T cell repertoires in COVID-19. Repertoires were generated with immunoSEQ multiplex PCR, while TCRdb's copy carries only in-frame clones and drops some. The sample includes under 200,000 clones, roughly 83% seen only once; the top ten take about 14%. The source material was peripheral blood. These receptor sequences come from a man younger than 35 with active or convalescent COVID-19. Both conserved end residues are part of each CDR3. D genes are given only for firm matches. Size values are once, few and many counts, or a class for expanded clones, and some rows have none.

>-|TRBJ1-1|TRBV6-4|-
TGTGCCAGCAGTGTTACTGAGAACACTGAAGCTTTCTTT
CASSVTENTEAFF
>-|TRBJ1-1|TRBV5-1|-
TGCGCCAGCAGCTTGGGGGGACAGAACACTGAAGCTTTCTTT
CASSLGGQNTEAFF
>-|TRBJ1-2|TRBV6-8|-
TGTGCCAGCAGTTACGGGGGACGGGGGTATGGCTACACCTTC
CASSYGGRGYGYTF
>-|TRBJ2-3|TRBV3-1/TRBV3-2|TRBD2
TGTGCCAGCAGCCAAGTCAGCGGGAGTGGGCACGATACGCAGTATTTT
CASSQVSGSGHDTQYF
>-|TRBJ1-6|TRBV29-1|TRBD1
TGCAGCGGGAAATCTTATGTGTGGACAGGGGAACTACCCCTCCACTTT
CSGKSYVWTGELPLHF
>-|TRBJ1-1|TRBV18|-
TGTGCCAGCTCCAAAGCAGGGGACACTGAAGCTTTCTTT
CASSKAGDTEAFF
>-|TRBJ1-2|TRBV12-3/TRBV12-4|-
TGTGCCAGCATGAATCGGAGGTATGGCTACACCTTC
CASMNRRYGYTF
>-|TRBJ1-5|TRBV7-8|-
TGTGCCAGCAGCTTAGCTCACTGGGGGGGCAATCAGCCCCAGCATTTT
CASSLAHWGGNQPQHF
>-|TRBJ2-7|TRBV30|TRBD2
TGTGCCTGGAGTGTCCCGGTAGCGGGCGCCTACGAGCAGTACTTC
CAWSVPVAGAYEQYF
>-|TRBJ2-7|TRBV10-3|TRBD1
TGTGCCACCTCGACAGGGAACGAGCAGTACTTC
CATSTGNEQYF
>once|TRBJ2-1|TRBV28|TRBD2
TGTGCCAGCAGTGGGCAGGGAGGGCGGCAGTTCTTC
CASSGQGGRQFF
>-|TRBJ1-1|TRBV7-2|TRBD1
TGTGCCAGCAGCTTAGTCGGGACAGGGGCCGAATCGAGGACTGAAGCTTTCTTT
CASSLVGTGAESRTEAFF
>-|TRBJ2-5|TRBV7-6|TRBD2
TGTGCCAGCAGCCCCTGGACTAGCGGGGGGTCCGAGACCCAGTACTTC
CASSPWTSGGSETQYF
>-|TRBJ1-3|TRBV18|TRBD1
TGTGCCAGCTCACTGGGACAGGCGATCTCTGGAAACACCATATATTTT
CASSLGQAISGNTIYF
>-|TRBJ1-5|TRBV7-9|-
TGTGCCAGCAGCTTAGGCGGTCAGCCCCAGCATTTT
CASSLGGQPQHF
>-|TRBJ1-1|TRBV11-2|TRBD1
TGTGCCAGCAGCTTAGGACAGGGGTTCGCTGAAGCTTTCTTT
CASSLGQGFAEAFF
>-|TRBJ2-1|TRBV11-2|TRBD1
TGTGCCAGCAGCTCGACCGGGACAGAGTTTTTCAATGAGCAGTTCTTC
CASSSTGTEFFNEQFF
>-|TRBJ1-3|TRBV7-9|-
TGTGCCAGCAGCCCGACCGGGGTAAGCTCTGGAAACACCATATATTTT
CASSPTGVSSGNTIYF
>-|TRBJ1-5|TRBV7-6|TRBD1
TGTGCCAGCAGCCCATACGACAGGGTTGGTCAGCCCCAGCATTTT
CASSPYDRVGQPQHF
>-|TRBJ1-2|TRBV7-9|-
TGTGCCAGCAGCCCTGGAGATGGCTACACCTTC
CASSPGDGYTF
>-|TRBJ2-7|TRBV11-3|-
TGTGCCAGCAGCGCGACAGGTTACGAGCAGTACTTC
CASSATGYEQYF
>-|TRBJ2-7|TRBV19|TRBD1
TGTGCCAGTAGTAAATCGGACAGGGGGCTCGGCGAGCAGTACTTC
CASSKSDRGLGEQYF
>-|TRBJ2-1|TRBV7-3|TRBD2
TGTGCCAGCAGCTCCACCCTAGCGGGAGGTTACAATGAGCAGTTCTTC
CASSSTLAGGYNEQFF
>-|TRBJ1-1|TRBV6-5|-
TGTGCCAGCAGTATGGGACTGGAGAACACTGAAGCTTTCTTT
CASSMGLENTEAFF
>once|TRBJ2-5|TRBV7-7|-
TGTGCCAGCAGCTTATCCAGGGTAGGAGAGACCCAGTACTTC
CASSLSRVGETQYF
>-|TRBJ2-5|TRBV18|-
TGTGCCACCTCCCGCGGGGACAGAAGTACCCAAGAGACCCAGTACTTC
CATSRGDRSTQETQYF
>-|TRBJ1-2|TRBV30|-
TGTGCCTGGAGTGTAGTAGGCGGTAACTATGGCTACACCTTC
CAWSVVGGNYGYTF
>-|TRBJ2-1|TRBV4-3|-
TGCGCCAGCAGCCAAGTCTGGGGAGTCCCAAACAATGAGCAGTTCTTC
CASSQVWGVPNNEQFF
>once|TRBJ1-3|TRBV2|TRBD1
TGTGCCAGCAGTGACGGCAGGGGGAAGTCTGGAAACACCATATATTTT
CASSDGRGKSGNTIYF
>-|TRBJ1-4|TRBV5-1|-
TGCGCCAGCAGCTTGGCTCAGGCAACTAATGAAAAACTGTTTTTT
CASSLAQATNEKLFF
>-|TRBJ2-2|TRBV23-1|TRBD1
TGCGCCAGCAATAAACGGGACAGGGGGCGCTTACTATGGACCGGGGAGCTGTTTTTT
CASNKRDRGRLLWTGELFF
>-|TRBJ2-1|TRBV6-4|TRBD2
TGTGCCAGCAGTGAGGCGGGGGGTAGCAATGAGCAGTTCTTC
CASSEAGGSNEQFF
>once|TRBJ2-7|TRBV24-1|-
TGTGCCACCAGTGATTTGGAGGGTCGGGGTTCCTCCTACTCCTACGAGCAGTACTTC
CATSDLEGRGSSYSYEQYF
>-|TRBJ2-3|TRBV2|-
TGTGCCAGCAAAGTACTAGTGTCGGGCCCAGATACGCAGTATTTT
CASKVLVSGPDTQYF
>-|TRBJ2-1|TRBV19|-
TGTGCCAGTAGGGGCTCCGCCGAGCTCGATGAGCAGTTCTTC
CASRGSAELDEQFF
>-|TRBJ1-6|TRBV7-6|TRBD1
TGTGCCAGCAGCTTAGTTTCCGGACAGGGAAACAACTCACCCCTCCACTTT
CASSLVSGQGNNSPLHF
>-|TRBJ2-7|TRBV12-3/TRBV12-4|-
TGTGCCAGCAGAACCGGGATATCCTACGAGCAGTACTTC
CASRTGISYEQYF
>-|TRBJ1-6|TRBV30|-
TGTGCCTGGAGTCCCGGACAGCTTTCACCCCTCCACTTT
CAWSPGQLSPLHF
>-|TRBJ1-5|TRBV5-5|-
TGTGCCAGCAGCTTATGGCAAAATCAGCCCCAGCATTTT
CASSLWQNQPQHF
>-|TRBJ1-2|TRBV3-1/TRBV3-2|-
TGTGCCAGCAGCCAAGAGTTCAGGGGAGGCTACACCTTC
CASSQEFRGGYTF
>-|TRBJ1-3|TRBV11-2|-
TGTGCCAGCAGCTATTGGACGGGAGTCTCTGGAAACACCATATATTTT
CASSYWTGVSGNTIYF
>once|TRBJ2-1|TRBV4-1|TRBD2
TGCGCCAGCAGCCTCCGGGGGGGCCCAGGTGAGCAGTTCTTC
CASSLRGGPGEQFF
>-|TRBJ1-4|TRBV5-1|-
TGCGCCAGCAGCAGGGGGTCGGATGAAAAACTGTTTTTT
CASSRGSDEKLFF
>-|TRBJ2-3|TRBV5-1|TRBD1
TGCGCCAGCAGCTCCCGGACAGGGACGGCCACAGATACGCAGTATTTT
CASSSRTGTATDTQYF
>-|TRBJ2-7|TRBV18|-
TGTGCCAGCTCACCACCGTCAACATACGAGCAGTACTTC
CASSPPSTYEQYF
>-|TRBJ1-2|TRBV6-2/TRBV6-3|TRBD1
TGTGCCAGCAGTCGGAGACAGGGTCAGAGGAACTATGGCTACACCTTC
CASSRRQGQRNYGYTF